This TCR beta chain derives from a study of shared clonotypes between healthy human individuals. Study-level findings and limits: Depth of sequencing was expected to influence donor clonotype sharing.

The assay ran at deep level. Per the original methods: Junction-only immunoSEQ sequences carried no quality scores, so filtering differed. The assay was immunoSEQ multiplex PCR, and TCRdb's table has in-frame clones only and misses some. For V, J and clone size, that table is used; D and trimming come from the DNA. The data hold about 2.5 million clones, with 85% to 95% observed a single time. The CDR3 extends over 13 amino acids. V lost 6 bases and J lost 1, with 10 bases in between. CDR1 is SGHTA, CDR2 FQGNSA, per germline. Points on this clone: No antigen is known for it.

Among the donors, all were Caucasian adults who lived in Nashville, Tennessee. This sequence was found in a man between 18 and 35 years old in good health. Some clones in this sample may be carry-over from other donors' samples. V usage is TRBV7-2 and J usage is TRBJ2-7; weak D call: TRBD2 (6 bases). Input material: naive CD4+ T cells from PBMCs. The subset denotes: CD45RA+ positively selected. The DNA of the CDR3 is TGTGCCAGCAGGGGACGGGAGTCCTACGAGCAGTACTTC. It yields the protein CASRGRESYEQYF.